These 7 T cell receptor beta chains were sequenced from one sample in a study of blood T cell repertoires in COVID-19. Using immunoSEQ multiplex PCR, the repertoire was profiled, and TCRdb retains in-frame clones only, with some absent. The data contain 250,000 or so clones, approximately 83% of them seen just once; the ten biggest clones take up over 1.5%. Specimen: PBMCs or T cells enriched from blood (not recorded which). All receptors derive from a woman aged 50 to 60 who had recovered from COVID-19.

The J gene is TRBJ2-1, the V gene TRBV7-9; the match to TRBD2 covers 11 bases. Trimming took 6 bases from V and 11 from J; bases not matched to a gene: 9. Germline CDR1 reads SEHNR; CDR2 reads FQNEAQ (reference sequence). The CDR3 consists of 14 residues. DNA for the CDR3: TGTGCCAGCAGGGAGGGGGGACTAGCGGATAAGCAGTTCTTC. It specifies CASREGGLADKQFF.

The chain links TRBV7-6 to TRBJ2-6; possible D gene TRBD2, 7 bases. This CDR3 is 21 amino acids long. Trimming shortened V by 9 bases and J by 1 base, and 31 bases separated the two germline ends. Germline V lookup: CDR1 SGHVS, CDR2 FNYEAQ. The CDR3: CASAWRGGISSTQSGANVLTF. CDR3 DNA: TGTGCCAGTGCCTGGAGGGGGGGCATTTCCTCCACCCAATCTGGGGCCAACGTCCTGACTTTC.

A few counts support this clone. This chain joins TRBV19 and TRBJ1-2; unclear D gene. The CDR3 is 16 residues long. Trimming removed 1 base at V and 4 bases at J, with 16 bases between. Germline V gene lookup returns CDR1 LNHDA and CDR2 SQIVND (reference sequence). CDR3 region: CASSIVPHKPIYGYTF. Written as DNA, the CDR3 is TGTGCCAGTAGTATAGTACCACATAAACCGATCTATGGCTACACCTTC.

This clone was picked up a small number of times. At the DNA level, this CDR3 is encoded by other sequences in the same sample as well. CDR3 amino acids: CASSLGAGGLNYGYTF. The CDR3 DNA sequence: TGCGCCAGCAGCTTGGGGGCAGGGGGCCTAAACTATGGCTACACCTTC. The chain combines TRBV5-1 with TRBJ1-2; 8 bases line up with TRBD1. This CDR3 comprises 16 residues. CDR1 and CDR2 (germline): SGHRS, YFSETQ. V was pared by 0 bases and J by 2 bases, with 6 bases of the junction left unmatched.

V gene TRBV18 combines with J gene TRBJ2-7; 8 bases agree with TRBD2. CDR3 length: 15 residues. V dropped 3 bases and J dropped 2; count of bases not matched to a gene: 6. The germline V gene has CDR1 KGHSH and CDR2 LQKENI. CDR3 bases: TGTGCCAGCTCACCCGGGGCGGGAGGAACCTACGAGCAGTACTTC. The encoded protein is CASSPGAGGTYEQYF.

V usage is TRBV10-3 and J usage is TRBJ1-1; TRBD1 might be the D (6 bases). V lost 7 bases and J lost 0, with 12 bases in between. The CDR3 length is 14 residues. Germline lookup yields CDR1 ENHRY and CDR2 SYGVKD. CDR3 protein: CAITTTGMNTEAFF. The CDR3 DNA follows: TGTGCCATCACCACCACAGGGATGAACACTGAAGCTTTCTTT.

The chain couples TRBV28 to TRBJ2-3; 12 bases are a match to TRBD2. Per the germline V gene, CDR1 is MDHEN and CDR2 is SYDVKM. V gave up 5 bases and J gave up 5 bases; unmatched junction bases: 8. This CDR3 region has 16 residues. In DNA, the CDR3 is TGTGCCAGCAGTCCCTTCCTAGCGGGAGGGTTAGATACGCAGTATTTT. Translated: CASSPFLAGGLDTQYF.